This is a list of T cell receptor beta chains from one sample in a study of cytomegalovirus exposure and HLA in healthy donors. Profiled with immunoSEQ multiplex PCR; TCRdb holds only in-frame clones, not every one. This sample has under 150,000 clones; 70% to 90% occur once, and the top ten carry around 10%. The sequenced sample consisted of PBMCs. The receptor set was obtained from a man aged 18 to 29 in good health and CMV-seropositive. Both conserved end residues are part of each CDR3. D genes are given only for firm matches. A row's size may be missing; if present it is once, few, many or a size class.

NA,NA,13,TRBJ2-1,TRBV7-9,TGTGCCAGCAGCCAAATCCCGGACAATGAGCAGTTCTTC,CASSQIPDNEQFF
NA,NA,12,TRBJ2-1,TRBV6-5,TGTGCCAGCAGTTACCGGAGGGGTGAGCAGTTCTTC,CASSYRRGEQFF
once,NA,15,TRBJ2-2,TRBV27,TGTGCCAGCAGTTTCGGAGACGGCCTGAGGGGGGAGCTGTTTTTT,CASSFGDGLRGELFF
NA,TRBD1,15,TRBJ1-1,TRBV5-1,TGCGCCAGCAGCTTGGACAGGGGGCAGAACACTGAAGCTTTCTTT,CASSLDRGQNTEAFF
NA,NA,16,TRBJ2-2,TRBV7-9,TGTGCCAGCAGATCAAAGGGGGATTCTTACACCGGGGAGCTGTTTTTT,CASRSKGDSYTGELFF
NA,TRBD2,17,TRBJ2-1,TRBV18,TGTGCCAGCTCACCCCCCCGGACTAGCGGGGAGAGCGATGAGCAGTTCTTC,CASSPPRTSGESDEQFF
once,NA,14,TRBJ2-1,TRBV2,TGTGCCAGCAGGATAGCGGAAAGACACAATGAGCAGTTCTTC,CASRIAERHNEQFF
NA,NA,13,TRBJ1-1,TRBV10-3,TGTGCCATCAGTGAGTCTAGGAGAACTGAAGCTTTCTTT,CAISESRRTEAFF
once,NA,12,TRBJ2-1,TRBV19,TGTGCCAGTAGTATGAGGTTCAATGAGCAGTTCTTC,CASSMRFNEQFF
NA,NA,15,TRBJ1-5,TRBV6-1,TGTGCCAGCAGTGAAAAACCCGAGCGGAATCAGCCCCAGCATTTT,CASSEKPERNQPQHF
once,NA,11,TRBJ1-1,TRBV20-1,TGCAGCCAGGGGCTTTCCACTGAAGCTTTCTTT,CSQGLSTEAFF
NA,TRBD1,17,TRBJ1-3,TRBV19,TGTGCCAGTACCCGGACGGGACAGGTCGGCTCTGGAAACACCATATATTTT,CASTRTGQVGSGNTIYF
NA,NA,15,TRBJ2-1,TRBV4-2,TGTGCCAGCACCCCTTCCGGCGAGGGCTACAATGAGCAGTTCTTC,CASTPSGEGYNEQFF
NA,TRBD2,15,TRBJ2-2,TRBV14,TGTGCCAGCAGCCCTAGCGGGAGAGTAACCGGGGAGCTGTTTTTT,CASSPSGRVTGELFF
once,TRBD1,15,TRBJ2-1,TRBV6-5,TGTGCCAGCAGTTACTTGGGACAGGGGTACAATGAGCAGTTCTTC,CASSYLGQGYNEQFF
NA,NA,17,TRBJ2-7,TRBV7-8,TGTGCCAGCAGCAAAAAGGTGATTAGCGAAAGCTCCTACGAGCAGTACTTC,CASSKKVISESSYEQYF
NA,NA,14,TRBJ1-1,TRBV5-1,TGCGCCAGCAGCTTGGTCAGGGGGAACACTGAAGCTTTCTTT,CASSLVRGNTEAFF
NA,NA,16,TRBJ1-4,TRBV5-1,TGCGCCAGCAGCTTGGCCGGACAGTCAACTAATGAAAAACTGTTTTTT,CASSLAGQSTNEKLFF
NA,NA,18,TRBJ2-5,TRBV10-2,TGCGCCAGCAGTGAGTCGGGTTTCGTCAGGCCCGTCCAAGAGACCCAGTACTTC,CASSESGFVRPVQETQYF
once,NA,13,TRBJ1-1,TRBV6-5,TGTGCCAGCAGACCCACAGGGAACACTGAAGCTTTCTTT,CASRPTGNTEAFF
NA,TRBD1,15,TRBJ2-1,TRBV7-2,TGTGCCAGCAGCTTCGGGGTCAGGGGGTGGAATGAGCAGTTCTTC,CASSFGVRGWNEQFF
once,NA,17,TRBJ2-7,TRBV19,TGTGCCAGTAGTATAAGCGGGACAGGCCCCGGGACTAGCTTTCCGTACTTC,CASSISGTGPGTSFPYF